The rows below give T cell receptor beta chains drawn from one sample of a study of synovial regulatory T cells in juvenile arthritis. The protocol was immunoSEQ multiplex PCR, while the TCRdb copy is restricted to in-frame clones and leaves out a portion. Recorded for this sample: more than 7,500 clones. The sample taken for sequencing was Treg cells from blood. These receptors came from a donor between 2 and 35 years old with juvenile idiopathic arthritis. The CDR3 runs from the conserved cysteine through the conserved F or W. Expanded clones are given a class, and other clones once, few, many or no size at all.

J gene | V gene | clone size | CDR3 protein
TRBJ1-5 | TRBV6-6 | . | CASSTTTQPNQPQHF
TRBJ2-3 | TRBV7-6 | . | CASSFGGTTSDTQYF
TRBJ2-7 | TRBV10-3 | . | CAISENLAGGPYEQYF
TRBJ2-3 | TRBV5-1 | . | CASSFSGGAVDTQYF
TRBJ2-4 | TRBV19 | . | CASSILGLAGGIQYF
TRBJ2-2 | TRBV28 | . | CASSPGVSRAGELFF
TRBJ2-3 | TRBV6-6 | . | CASSSHVSGRADTQYF
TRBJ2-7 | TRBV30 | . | CAWSVSFGPAYEQYF
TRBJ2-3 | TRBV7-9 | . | CASSLDFFQDTDTQYF
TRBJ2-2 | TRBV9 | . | CASSVGRNTGELFF
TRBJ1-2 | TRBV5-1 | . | CASSLVAVGGDGYTF
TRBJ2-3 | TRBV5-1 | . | CASSLDRVRQYF
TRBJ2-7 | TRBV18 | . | CASSPVSYEQYF
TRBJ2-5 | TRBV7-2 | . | CASSLVGQGFQETQYF
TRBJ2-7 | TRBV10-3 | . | CAISESLLSYEQYF
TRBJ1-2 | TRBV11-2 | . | CASSVKYSGFPGYTF
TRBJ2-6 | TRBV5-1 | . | CASSSTPSTGANVLTF
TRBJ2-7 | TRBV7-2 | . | CASSPTRGRYEQYF
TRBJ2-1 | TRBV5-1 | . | CASSPRTGYSYNEQFF
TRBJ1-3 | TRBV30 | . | CAWKAFSGNTIYF
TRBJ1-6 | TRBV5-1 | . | CASREGRSPLHF
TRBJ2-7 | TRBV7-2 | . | CASSLASFQAIYEQYF
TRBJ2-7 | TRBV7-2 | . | CASSLGYSGSYEQYF
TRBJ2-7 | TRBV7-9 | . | CASSLEMAKQYF
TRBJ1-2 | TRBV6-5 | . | CASSLFGGRGGYTF
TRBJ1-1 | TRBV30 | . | CAWSAGGTVGRNTEAFF
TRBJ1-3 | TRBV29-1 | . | CSVESGNTIYF
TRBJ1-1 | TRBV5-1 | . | CASSLGILTEAFF
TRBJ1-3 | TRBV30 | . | CAWIFGPGNTIYF
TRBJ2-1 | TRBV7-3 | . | CASSLGGLQGNEQFF
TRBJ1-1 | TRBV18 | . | CASSPGPRNMNTEAFF
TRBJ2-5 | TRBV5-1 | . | CASSLVAGGPKGQETQYF
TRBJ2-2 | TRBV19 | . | CASMQAPRQLTGELFF
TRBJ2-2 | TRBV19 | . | CASGGLAGAKNTGELFF
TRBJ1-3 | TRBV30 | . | CAWSVFPRTGSGNTIYF
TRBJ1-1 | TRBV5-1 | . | CASRGGPMNTEAFF
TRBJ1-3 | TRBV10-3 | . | CAISVAANSGNTIYF
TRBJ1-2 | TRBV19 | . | CASSLGGYGYTF
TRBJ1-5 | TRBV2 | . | CASRRQGALQPQHF
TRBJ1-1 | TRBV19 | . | CASKPGRQNTEAFF
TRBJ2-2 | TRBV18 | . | CASSPANGELFF
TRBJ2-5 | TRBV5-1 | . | CASSLPGSQETQYF
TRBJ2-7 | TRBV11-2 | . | CASSLRTLYEQYF
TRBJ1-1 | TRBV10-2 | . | CASSETGQPNTEAFF
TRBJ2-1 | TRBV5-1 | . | CASSLYGLAGGDEQFF
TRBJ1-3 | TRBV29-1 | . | CSVPGTGSGNTIYF
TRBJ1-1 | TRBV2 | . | CASRRRVGNTEAFF
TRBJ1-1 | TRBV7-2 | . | CASSLSSQGAPRAEAFF
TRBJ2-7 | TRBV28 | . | CASSQGEYEQYF
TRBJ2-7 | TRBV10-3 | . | CATGGGPGDEQYF
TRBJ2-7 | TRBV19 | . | CASSARTESYEQYF
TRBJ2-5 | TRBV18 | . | CASSPLIAGQETQYF
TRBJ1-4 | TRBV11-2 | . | CASSFIVGQGNEKLFF
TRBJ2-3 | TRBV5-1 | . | CASSQYGVSLTTDTQYF
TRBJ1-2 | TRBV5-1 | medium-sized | CASSGSLYGYTF
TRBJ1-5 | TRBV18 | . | CASSPGPGNQPQHF
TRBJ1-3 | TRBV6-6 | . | CASIDLGNTIYF
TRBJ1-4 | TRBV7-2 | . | CASSLGQGAGFREKLFF
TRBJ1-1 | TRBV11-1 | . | CASSSPTDRFAEAFF
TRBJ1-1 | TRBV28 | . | CAIHPPGGQGEAFF